This entry lists 19 T cell receptor beta chains sequenced from one sample in a study of cytotoxic CD8 clonotypes in ibrutinib-treated CLL. Assay used: immunoSEQ multiplex PCR; TCRdb lists only in-frame clones, some missing. The repertoire consists of under 200,000 clones, with 70% to 85% occurring once and the leading ten covering roughly 1.9%. The input for sequencing was PBMCs, taken after 12 months of ibrutinib treatment. All receptors derive from a human donor with chronic lymphocytic leukemia.

This clone appeared a few times. The rearrangement links TRBV5-4 to TRBJ2-2; no firm D call. This CDR3 is built from 13 residues. V lost 0 bases and J lost 7, with 7 bases in between. CDR1 and CDR2 from the germline V gene are SGHNT and YYREEE (reference sequence). CDR3 loop: CASSLGFDGELFF. CDR3 coding DNA: TGTGCCAGCAGCTTGGGGTTTGACGGGGAGCTGTTTTTT.

This rearrangement joins TRBV7-9 to TRBJ1-4; D not certain. Trimming stripped 6 bases from V and 0 bases from J, with 11 bases between. The germline V gene encodes CDR1 SEHNR and CDR2 FQNEAQ (reference sequence). The CDR3 totals 15 residues. CDR3 DNA sequence: TGTGCCAGCAGGGGCAGGATCGCAACTAATGAAAAACTGTTTTTT. This translates into CASRGRIATNEKLFF.

V usage is TRBV28 and J usage is TRBJ2-7; 9 bases fit TRBD1. CDR1 and CDR2 (germline): MDHEN, SYDVKM. V lost 8 bases, J lost 3 bases, and 8 bases stayed unmatched. CDR3 length: 14 residues. The CDR3 sequence is CASLTGGVDYEQYF. The CDR3 bases are TGTGCCAGCCTGACAGGGGGAGTCGACTACGAGCAGTACTTC. Full variable domain (missing parts from reference TRBV28 and TRBJ2-7): DVKVTQSSRYLVKRTGEKVFLECVQDMDHENMFWYRQDPGLGLRLIYFSYDVKMKEKGDIPEGYSVSREKKERFSLILESASTNQTSMYLCASLTGGVDYEQYFGPGTRLTVT.

The V gene is TRBV7-9, the J gene TRBJ2-7; D is uncertain. V dropped 7 bases and J dropped 0 bases, with 10 bases sitting between them. This CDR3 spans 13 amino acids. In germline, CDR1 is SEHNR, CDR2 FQNEAQ (reference sequence). The CDR3 reads CASTGRFSYEQYF. CDR3 in DNA: TGTGCCAGCACCGGACGGTTCTCCTACGAGCAGTACTTC.

This clone was recorded only once. The rearrangement links TRBV27 to TRBJ2-4, with 10 nucleotides matching TRBD2. The CDR3 totals 15 residues. Germline values: CDR1 MNHEY, CDR2 SMNVEV (reference sequence). V lost 4 bases, J lost 8 bases, and 8 bases stayed unmatched. CDR3 sequence (DNA): TGTGCCAGCAGTTCCCCGGCTAGCGGGGGTGACATTCAGTACTTC. As protein: CASSSPASGGDIQYF.

The chain joins TRBV9 to TRBJ2-7, with TRBD1 matching over 12 bases. This CDR3 is 24 amino acids long. Germline V lookup: CDR1 SGDLS, CDR2 YYNGEE. Unmatched junction bases numbered 31, after V lost 6 bases and J lost 0 bases. CDR3 protein: CASNKPPGWDRGLVAVGSSYEQYF. For the CDR3, the DNA is TGTGCCAGCAATAAACCTCCCGGGTGGGACAGGGGGCTAGTAGCGGTTGGGAGCTCCTACGAGCAGTACTTC.

The J gene is TRBJ2-2, the V gene TRBV13; tentatively, D is TRBD1 (6 bases). This CDR3 contains 15 residues. V lost 0 bases and J lost 5, with 10 bases in between. Germline-derived CDR1 and CDR2 are PRHDT and FYEKMQ (reference sequence). For the CDR3, the DNA is TGTGCCAGCAGCTTAGGACAGGGTCGTACCGGGGAGCTGTTTTTT. It encodes CASSLGQGRTGELFF.

Ten or more counts support this clone. The chain uses TRBV9 and TRBJ1-1, with D possibly being TRBD1 (5 bases). The germline V gene has CDR1 SGDLS and CDR2 YYNGEE. This CDR3 has 17 amino acids. V was pared by 4 bases and J by 0 bases, with 19 bases between. The CDR3 protein is CASSPTTGGYVNTEAFF. The DNA for the CDR3 is TGTGCCAGCAGCCCTACTACGGGGGGGTATGTGAACACTGAAGCTTTCTTT.

In DNA, the CDR3 is TGCGCCAGCAGCCTCCATGGCCTTGCAACTAATGAAAAACTGTTTTTT. Translated, it gives CASSLHGLATNEKLFF. The V and J genes are TRBV5-1 and TRBJ1-4; D remains ambiguous. This CDR3 comprises 16 residues. CDR1 and CDR2 (germline): SGHRS, YFSETQ. Trimming cost V 4 bases and J 0 bases, with 13 bases left between them.

This clone occurred a few times. J is TRBJ2-2 and V is TRBV7-8, with 9 bases fitting TRBD1. Germline V gene sequence: CDR1 SGHVS, CDR2 FQNEAQ. Trimming at V came to 1 base and at J to 9 bases, leaving 18 bases not matched to a gene. The CDR3 is 19 residues long. The CDR3 nucleotides are TGTGCCAGCAGCTTAGTGTCAGGATTCGGGACAGGGATGTTGAGGGAGCTGTTTTTT. Amino acids: CASSLVSGFGTGMLRELFF.

This clone came up a few times. The CDR3 spells CAWFRQGIFTEAFF. CDR3 coding DNA: TGTGCCTGGTTTAGACAGGGGATATTCACTGAAGCTTTCTTT. V is TRBV30 and J is TRBJ1-1; 8 bases are shared with TRBD1. CDR1 and CDR2 from the germline V gene are GTSNPN and SVGIG (reference sequence). CDR3 length: 14 amino acids. J was trimmed by 4 bases and V by 5 bases; bases with no gene match: 9. Full variable domain (missing parts from reference TRBV30 and TRBJ1-1): SQTIHQWPATLVQPVGSPLSLECTVEGTSNPNLYWYRQAAGRGLQLLFYSVGIGQISSEVPQNLSASRPQDRQFILSSKKLLLSDSGFYLCAWFRQGIFTEAFFGQGTRLTVV.

The V call is TRBV7-2, the J call TRBJ2-3, with a weak D call TRBD1 (6 bases). Trimming stripped 3 bases from V and 2 bases from J, with 12 bases between. The CDR3 spans 15 residues. CDR1 and CDR2 from the germline V gene are SGHTA and FQGNSA. In DNA, the CDR3 is TGTGCCAGCAGCTTGACAGGACACTACACAGATACGCAGTATTTT. It specifies CASSLTGHYTDTQYF.

This chain uses TRBV7-3 with TRBJ2-2; weak D call: TRBD2 (5 bases). V lost 1 base and J 5 bases, leaving 11 bases between the germline ends. The germline CDR1 and CDR2 sequences are SGHTA and FQGTGA. The CDR3 contains 15 residues. The CDR3 is CASSLRGSTTGELFF. The CDR3 DNA reads TGTGCCAGCAGCTTAAGAGGGAGTACTACCGGGGAGCTGTTTTTT.

This clone was seen more than once but under ten times. J is TRBJ2-3 and V is TRBV6-4; 9 nucleotides match TRBD2. From germline, CDR1 is MRHNA and CDR2 SNTAGT. This CDR3 has 20 amino acids. V lost 7 bases to trimming and J lost 6 bases; unmatched junction nucleotides: 26. CDR3 in amino acids: CASTLSIAGEGVGEGDTQYF. The DNA for the CDR3 is TGTGCCAGCACCCTTTCGATAGCGGGAGAAGGGGTTGGGGAGGGGGATACGCAGTATTTT.

The chain employs TRBV5-1 and TRBJ2-1; TRBD2 aligns across 7 bases. The V gene's germline CDR1 is SGHRS and CDR2 YFSETQ. V lost 3 bases and J lost 9; bases outside the gene matches: 15. The CDR3 length is 16 residues. CDR3 sequence (DNA): TGCGCCAGCAGCTACGAGAGCGGGACCGGGGGATGTGAGCAGTTCTTC. Amino acids: CASSYESGTGGCEQFF.

The gene calls are TRBV7-3 and TRBJ2-3; possibly TRBD2 for D (6 bases). Germline CDR1 and CDR2: SGHTA and FQGTGA. Trimming left V 3 bases short and J 0 bases short, with 7 bases between. This CDR3 spans 14 amino acids. The CDR3 is CASSFGGSTDTQYF. The CDR3 DNA reads TGTGCCAGCAGCTTCGGGGGAAGCACAGATACGCAGTATTTT.

V usage is TRBV28 and J usage is TRBJ1-5; weak D call: TRBD1 (6 bases). Germline V gives CDR1 MDHEN, CDR2 SYDVKM. Trimming took 2 bases from V and 4 from J, leaving 18 bases between them. There are 17 residues in the CDR3. The DNA of the CDR3 is TGTGCCAGCAGTTTAACCCGGTACAGGGCTATTAATCAGCCCCAGCATTTT. Translating it yields CASSLTRYRAINQPQHF.

This clone was detected once. The V call is TRBV28, the J call TRBJ2-7; D gene uncertain. V lost 7 bases and J 0 bases, leaving 10 bases between the germline ends. The CDR3 runs to 13 residues. Germline CDR1 and CDR2: MDHEN and SYDVKM. CDR3: CASKVLSSYEQYF. The CDR3, as DNA: TGTGCCAGCAAAGTGTTGAGCTCCTACGAGCAGTACTTC.

This chain links TRBV2 with TRBJ1-3; perhaps TRBD1 as D (5 bases). This CDR3 contains 21 residues. V was shortened by 3 bases and J by 0 bases, with 27 bases between the two germline ends. Germline V gene sequence: CDR1 SNHLY, CDR2 FYNNEI. CDR3 coding DNA: TGTGCCAGCAGTGAGGACATTATTTATTTTCCGCCTATTCTCTCTGGAAACACCATATATTTT. This encodes CASSEDIIYFPPILSGNTIYF.